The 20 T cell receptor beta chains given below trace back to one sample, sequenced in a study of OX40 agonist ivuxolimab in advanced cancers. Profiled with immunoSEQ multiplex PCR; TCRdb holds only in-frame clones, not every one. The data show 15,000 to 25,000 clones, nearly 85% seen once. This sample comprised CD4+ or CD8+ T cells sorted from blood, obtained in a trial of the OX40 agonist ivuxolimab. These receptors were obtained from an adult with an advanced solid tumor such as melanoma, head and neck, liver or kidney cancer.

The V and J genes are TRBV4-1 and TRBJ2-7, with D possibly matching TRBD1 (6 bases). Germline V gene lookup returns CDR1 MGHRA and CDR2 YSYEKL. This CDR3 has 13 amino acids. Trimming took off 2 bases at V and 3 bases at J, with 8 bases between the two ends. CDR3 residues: CASSQTGRYEQYF. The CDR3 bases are TGCGCCAGCAGCCAAACAGGGCGCTACGAGCAGTACTTC.

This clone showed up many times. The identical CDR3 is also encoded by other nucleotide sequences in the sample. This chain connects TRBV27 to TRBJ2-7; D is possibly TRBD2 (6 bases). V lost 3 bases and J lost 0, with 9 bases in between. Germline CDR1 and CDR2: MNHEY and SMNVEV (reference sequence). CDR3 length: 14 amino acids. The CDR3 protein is CASSFLGGSYEQYF. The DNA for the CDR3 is TGTGCCAGCAGTTTTCTGGGAGGCTCCTACGAGCAGTACTTC.

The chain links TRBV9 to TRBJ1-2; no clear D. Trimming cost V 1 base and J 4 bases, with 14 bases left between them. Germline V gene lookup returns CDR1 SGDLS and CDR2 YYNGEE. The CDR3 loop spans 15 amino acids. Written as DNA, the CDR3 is TGTGCCAGCAGCGTACAGGACTCGCCCTTCTATGGCTACACCTTC. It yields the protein CASSVQDSPFYGYTF.

The CDR3 region has the DNA TGTGCCAGCAGCCCAGCGGGGGGCACCATTTCCCAAACTTGGTATAGCACAGATACGCAGTATTTT. Amino acid sequence: CASSPAGGTISQTWYSTDTQYF. This chain uses TRBV28 with TRBJ2-3, with 9 bases that match TRBD2. The V segment lost 6 bases and the J segment 0 bases; nucleotides outside the gene matches: 25. Looked up from germline, CDR1 is MDHEN and CDR2 is SYDVKM. This CDR3 contains 22 residues.

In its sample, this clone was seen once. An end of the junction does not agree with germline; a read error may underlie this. The CDR3: CASSVGQGHGYTF. CDR3 in DNA: TGTGCCAGCAGCGTAGGACAGGGGCATGGCTACACCTTC. The gene calls are TRBV13 and TRBJ1-2; 9 bases align to TRBD1. This CDR3 region has 13 residues. In germline, CDR1 is PRHDT, CDR2 FYEKMQ (reference sequence). The entire variable domain, with the rest obtained from reference TRBV13 and TRBJ1-2, is as follows: AAGVIQSPRHLIKEKRETATLKCYPIPRHDTVYWYQQGPGQDPQFLISFYEKMQSDKGSIPDRFSAQQFSDYHSELNMSSLELGDSALYFCASSVGQGHGYTFGSGTRLTVV.

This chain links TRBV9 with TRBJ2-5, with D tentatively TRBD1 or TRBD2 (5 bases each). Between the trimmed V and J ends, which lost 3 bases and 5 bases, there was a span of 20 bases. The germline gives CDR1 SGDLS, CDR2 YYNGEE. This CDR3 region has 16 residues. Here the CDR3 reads CASSAGLGTPAETQYF. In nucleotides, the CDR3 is TGTGCCAGCAGCGCTGGCCTGGGGACCCCCGCCGAGACCCAGTACTTC.

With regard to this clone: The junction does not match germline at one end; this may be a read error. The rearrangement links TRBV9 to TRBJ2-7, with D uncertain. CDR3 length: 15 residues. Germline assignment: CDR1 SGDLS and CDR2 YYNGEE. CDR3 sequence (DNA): TGTGCCAGCAGTGTAGGGTTCGGGCGTCCCGGAGAGCAGTACTTC. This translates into CASSVGFGRPGEQYF.

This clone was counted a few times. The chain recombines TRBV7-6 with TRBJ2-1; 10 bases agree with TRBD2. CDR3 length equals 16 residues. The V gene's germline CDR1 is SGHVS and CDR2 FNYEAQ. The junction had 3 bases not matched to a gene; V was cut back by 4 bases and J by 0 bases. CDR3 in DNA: TGTGCCAGCAGCTCGAAGCGGGGGGGCTCCTACAATGAGCAGTTCTTC. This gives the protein CASSSKRGGSYNEQFF.

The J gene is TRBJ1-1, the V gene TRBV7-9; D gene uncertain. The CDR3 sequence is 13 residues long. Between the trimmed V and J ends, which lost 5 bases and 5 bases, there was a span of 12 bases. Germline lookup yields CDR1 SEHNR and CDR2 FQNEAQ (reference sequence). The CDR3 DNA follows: TGTGCCAGCAGCCTATACGGGCCGACTGAAGCTTTCTTT. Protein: CASSLYGPTEAFF.

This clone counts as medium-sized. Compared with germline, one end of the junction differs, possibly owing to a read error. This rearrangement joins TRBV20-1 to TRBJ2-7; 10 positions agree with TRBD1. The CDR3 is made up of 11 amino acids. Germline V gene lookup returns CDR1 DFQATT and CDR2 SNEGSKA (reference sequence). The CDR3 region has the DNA TGCAGTGCTAGAGGGGACAGGGGACATGCATTC. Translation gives CSARGDRGHAF.

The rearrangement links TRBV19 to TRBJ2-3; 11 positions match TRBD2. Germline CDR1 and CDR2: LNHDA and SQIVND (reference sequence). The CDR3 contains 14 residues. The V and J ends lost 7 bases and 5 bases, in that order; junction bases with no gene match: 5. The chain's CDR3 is CASTETSGEDTQYF. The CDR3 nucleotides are TGTGCCAGTACCGAGACTAGCGGGGAAGATACGCAGTATTTT.

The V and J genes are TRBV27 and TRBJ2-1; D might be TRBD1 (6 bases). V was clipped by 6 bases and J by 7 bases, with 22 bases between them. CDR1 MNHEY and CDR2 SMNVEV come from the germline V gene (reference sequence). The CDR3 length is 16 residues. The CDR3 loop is CASSYPTGSYLNEQFF. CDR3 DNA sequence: TGTGCCAGCAGCTACCCAACAGGGTCATATTTGAATGAGCAGTTCTTC.

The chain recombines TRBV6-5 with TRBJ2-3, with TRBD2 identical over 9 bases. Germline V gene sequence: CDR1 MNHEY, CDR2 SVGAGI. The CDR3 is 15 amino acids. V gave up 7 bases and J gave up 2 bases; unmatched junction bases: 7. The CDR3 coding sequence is TGTGCCAGCACTCCTCGGACTAGCGCCACAGATACGCAGTATTTT. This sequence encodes CASTPRTSATDTQYF.

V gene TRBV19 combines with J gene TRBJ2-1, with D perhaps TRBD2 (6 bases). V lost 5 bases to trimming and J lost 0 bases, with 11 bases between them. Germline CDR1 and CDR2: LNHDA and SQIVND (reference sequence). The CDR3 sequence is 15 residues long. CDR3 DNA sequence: TGTGCCAGTAGTCATGGGGGGAGCTCCTACAATGAGCAGTTCTTC. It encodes CASSHGGSSYNEQFF.

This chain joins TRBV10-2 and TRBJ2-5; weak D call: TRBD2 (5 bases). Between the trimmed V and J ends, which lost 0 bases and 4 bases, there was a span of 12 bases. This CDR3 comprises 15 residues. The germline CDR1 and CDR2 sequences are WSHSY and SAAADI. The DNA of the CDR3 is TGCGCCAGCAGTGAGTCCAGGTATAGCGTAGAGACCCAGTACTTC. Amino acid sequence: CASSESRYSVETQYF.

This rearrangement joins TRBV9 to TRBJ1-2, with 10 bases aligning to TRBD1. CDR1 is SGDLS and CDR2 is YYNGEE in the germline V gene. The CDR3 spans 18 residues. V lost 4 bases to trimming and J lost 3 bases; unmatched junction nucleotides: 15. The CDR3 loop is CASSHIGQGVGKDYGYTF. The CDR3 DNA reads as TGTGCCAGCAGCCATATTGGACAGGGGGTAGGAAAAGACTATGGCTACACCTTC. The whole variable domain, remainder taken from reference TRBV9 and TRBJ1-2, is DSGVTQTPKHLITATGQRVTLRCSPRSGDLSVYWYQQSLDQGLQFLIQYYNGEERAKGNILERFSAQQFPDLHSELNLSSLELGDSALYFCASSHIGQGVGKDYGYTFGSGTRLTVV.

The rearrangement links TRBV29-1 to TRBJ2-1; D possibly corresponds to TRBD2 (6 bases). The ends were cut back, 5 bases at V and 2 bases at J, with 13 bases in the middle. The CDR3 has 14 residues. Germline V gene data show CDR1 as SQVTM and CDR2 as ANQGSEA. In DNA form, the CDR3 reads TGCAGCGTTCATAGCGGAGGAGCCTACAATGAGCAGTTCTTC. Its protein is CSVHSGGAYNEQFF.

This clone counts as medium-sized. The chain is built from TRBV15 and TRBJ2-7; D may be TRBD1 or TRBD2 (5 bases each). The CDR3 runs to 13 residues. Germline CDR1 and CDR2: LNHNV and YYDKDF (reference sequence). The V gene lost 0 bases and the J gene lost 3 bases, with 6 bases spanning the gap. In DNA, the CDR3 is TGTGCCACCAGCAGAGATGGGGGCTACGAGCAGTACTTC. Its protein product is CATSRDGGYEQYF.

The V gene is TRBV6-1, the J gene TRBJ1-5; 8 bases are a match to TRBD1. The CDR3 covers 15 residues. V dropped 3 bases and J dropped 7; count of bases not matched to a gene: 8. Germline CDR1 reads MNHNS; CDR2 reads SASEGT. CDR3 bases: TGTGCCAGCAGTGAGAAGACAGGGGAGGGGCAGCCCCAGCATTTT. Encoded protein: CASSEKTGEGQPQHF.

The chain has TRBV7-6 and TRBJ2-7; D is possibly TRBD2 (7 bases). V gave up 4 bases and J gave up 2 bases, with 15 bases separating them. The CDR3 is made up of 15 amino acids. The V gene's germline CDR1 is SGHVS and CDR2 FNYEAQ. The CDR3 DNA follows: TGTGCCAGCAGCTCCGCCGGGGGGCTGGCCTACGAGCAGTACTTC. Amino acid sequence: CASSSAGGLAYEQYF.